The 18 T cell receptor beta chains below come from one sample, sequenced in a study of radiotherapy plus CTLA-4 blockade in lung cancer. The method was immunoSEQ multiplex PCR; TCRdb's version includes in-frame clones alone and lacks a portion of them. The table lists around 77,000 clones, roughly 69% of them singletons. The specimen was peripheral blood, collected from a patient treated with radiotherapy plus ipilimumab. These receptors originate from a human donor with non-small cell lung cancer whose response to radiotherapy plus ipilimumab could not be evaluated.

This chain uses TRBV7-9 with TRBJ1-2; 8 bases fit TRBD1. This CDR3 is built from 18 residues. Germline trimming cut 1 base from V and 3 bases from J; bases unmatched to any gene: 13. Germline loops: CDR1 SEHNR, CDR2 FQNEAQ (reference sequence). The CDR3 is CASSLGTGSGQVDYGYTF. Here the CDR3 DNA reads TGTGCCAGCAGCTTAGGAACCGGGTCGGGACAGGTGGACTATGGCTACACCTTC.

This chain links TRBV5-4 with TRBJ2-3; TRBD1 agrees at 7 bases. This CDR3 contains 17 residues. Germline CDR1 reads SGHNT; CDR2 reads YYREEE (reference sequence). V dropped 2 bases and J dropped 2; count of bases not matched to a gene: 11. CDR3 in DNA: TGTGCCAGCAGCTTAGGCTCGTGGACAGGTAACACAGATACGCAGTATTTT. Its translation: CASSLGSWTGNTDTQYF.

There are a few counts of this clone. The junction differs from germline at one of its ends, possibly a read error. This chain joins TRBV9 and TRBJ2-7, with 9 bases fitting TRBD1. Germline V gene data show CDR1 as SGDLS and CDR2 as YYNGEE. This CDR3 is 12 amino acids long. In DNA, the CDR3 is TGTGCCAGCAGCGCGTCGGGACAGGGCCCGGTCTTC. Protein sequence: CASSASGQGPVF.

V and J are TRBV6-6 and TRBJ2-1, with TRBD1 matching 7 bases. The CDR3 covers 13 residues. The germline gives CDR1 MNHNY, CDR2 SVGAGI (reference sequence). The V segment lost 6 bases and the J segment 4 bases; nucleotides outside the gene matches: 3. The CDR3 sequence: CASSRGQYNEQFF. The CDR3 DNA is TGTGCCAGCAGCCGGGGACAGTACAATGAGCAGTTCTTC.

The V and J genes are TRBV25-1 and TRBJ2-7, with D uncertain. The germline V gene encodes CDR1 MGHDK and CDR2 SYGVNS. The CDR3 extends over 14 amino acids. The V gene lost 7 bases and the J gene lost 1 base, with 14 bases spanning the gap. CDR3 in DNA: TGTGCCAGCATTTCCTCGGGTTGGTCCTACGAGCAGTACTTC. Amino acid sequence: CASISSGWSYEQYF.

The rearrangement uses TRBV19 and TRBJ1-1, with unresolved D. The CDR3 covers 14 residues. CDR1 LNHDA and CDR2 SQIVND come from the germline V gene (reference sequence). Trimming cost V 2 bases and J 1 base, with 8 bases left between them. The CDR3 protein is CASSINSQNTEAFF. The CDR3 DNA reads TGTGCCAGTAGTATAAACAGCCAGAACACTGAAGCTTTCTTT. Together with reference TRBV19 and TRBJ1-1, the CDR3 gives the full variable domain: DGGITQSPKYLFRKEGQNVTLSCEQNLNHDAMYWYRQDPGQGLRLIYYSQIVNDFQKGDIAEGYSVSREKKESFPLTVTSAQKNPTAFYLCASSINSQNTEAFFGQGTRLTVV.

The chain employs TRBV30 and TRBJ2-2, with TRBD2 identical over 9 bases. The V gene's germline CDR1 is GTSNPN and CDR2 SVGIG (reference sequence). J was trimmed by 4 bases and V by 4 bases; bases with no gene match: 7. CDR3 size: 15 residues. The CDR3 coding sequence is TGTGCCTGGACATGGCTAGCGGGACCCACCGGGGAGCTGTTTTTT. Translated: CAWTWLAGPTGELFF.

The CDR3 nucleotides are TGTGCCAGCAGGCTTTTAGAGAACACTGAAGCTTTCTTT. This encodes CASRLLENTEAFF. The V gene is TRBV6-6, the J gene TRBJ1-1; no reliable D call. The germline V gene has CDR1 MNHNY and CDR2 SVGAGI (reference sequence). V lost 6 bases, J lost 1 base, and 9 bases lay in between. The CDR3 consists of 13 residues.

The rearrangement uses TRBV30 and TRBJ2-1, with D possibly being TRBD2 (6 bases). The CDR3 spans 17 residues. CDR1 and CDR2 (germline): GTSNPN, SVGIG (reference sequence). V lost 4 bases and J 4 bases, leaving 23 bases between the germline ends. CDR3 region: CAWTLSLTRGAYNEQFF. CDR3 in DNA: TGTGCCTGGACCCTATCCTTGACTAGAGGCGCGTACAATGAGCAGTTCTTC.

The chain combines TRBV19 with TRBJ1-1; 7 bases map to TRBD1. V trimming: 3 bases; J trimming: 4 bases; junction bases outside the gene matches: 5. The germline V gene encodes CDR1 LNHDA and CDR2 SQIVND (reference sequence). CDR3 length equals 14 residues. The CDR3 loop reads CASSIFSGGTEAFF. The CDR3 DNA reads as TGTGCCAGTAGTATTTTCTCAGGGGGCACTGAAGCTTTCTTT.

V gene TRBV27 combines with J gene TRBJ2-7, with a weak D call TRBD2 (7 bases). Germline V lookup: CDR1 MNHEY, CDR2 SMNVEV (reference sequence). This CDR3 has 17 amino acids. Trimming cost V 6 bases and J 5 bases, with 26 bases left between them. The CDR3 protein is CASSLKGGHPSSDEQYF. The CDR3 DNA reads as TGTGCCAGCAGCCTTAAGGGGGGGCACCCCTCAAGCGACGAGCAGTACTTC.

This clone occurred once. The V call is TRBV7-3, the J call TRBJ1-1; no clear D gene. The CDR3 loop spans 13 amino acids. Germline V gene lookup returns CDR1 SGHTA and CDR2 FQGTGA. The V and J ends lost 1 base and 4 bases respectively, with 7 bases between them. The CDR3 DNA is TGTGCCAGCAGCTTAAATCCTTCCACTGAAGCTTTCTTT. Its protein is CASSLNPSTEAFF.

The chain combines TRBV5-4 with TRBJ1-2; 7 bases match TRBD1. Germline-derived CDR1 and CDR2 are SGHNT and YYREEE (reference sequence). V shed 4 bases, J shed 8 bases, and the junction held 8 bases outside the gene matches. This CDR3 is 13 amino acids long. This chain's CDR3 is CASSPDRSTGYTF. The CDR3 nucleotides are TGTGCCAGCAGCCCGGACAGGTCAACGGGCTACACCTTC.

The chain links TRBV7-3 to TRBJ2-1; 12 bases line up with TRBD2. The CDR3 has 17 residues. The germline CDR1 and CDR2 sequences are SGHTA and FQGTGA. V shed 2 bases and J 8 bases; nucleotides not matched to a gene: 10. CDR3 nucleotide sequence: TGTGCCAGCAGCTTACAAGCTAGCGGGGGGGCGAACGATGAGCAGTTCTTC. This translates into CASSLQASGGANDEQFF. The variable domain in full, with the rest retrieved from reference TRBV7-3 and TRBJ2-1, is GAGVSQTPSNKVTEKGKYVELRCDPISGHTALYWYRQSLGQGPEFLIYFQGTGAADDSGLPNDRFFAVRPEGSVSTLKIQRTERGDSAVYLCASSLQASGGANDEQFFGPGTRLTVL.

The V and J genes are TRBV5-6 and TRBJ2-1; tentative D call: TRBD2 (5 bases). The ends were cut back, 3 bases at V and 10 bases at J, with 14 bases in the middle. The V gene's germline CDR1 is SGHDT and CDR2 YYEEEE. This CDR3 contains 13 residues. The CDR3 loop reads CASSWAPSGEQFF. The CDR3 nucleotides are TGTGCCAGCAGCTGGGCTCCTTCGGGGGAGCAGTTCTTC.

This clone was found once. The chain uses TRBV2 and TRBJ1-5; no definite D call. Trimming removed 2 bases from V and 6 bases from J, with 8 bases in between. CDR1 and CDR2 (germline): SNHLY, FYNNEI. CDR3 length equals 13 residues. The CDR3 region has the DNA TGTGCCAGCAGTGAATGGTGGAGTCAGCCCCAGCATTTT. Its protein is CASSEWWSQPQHF.

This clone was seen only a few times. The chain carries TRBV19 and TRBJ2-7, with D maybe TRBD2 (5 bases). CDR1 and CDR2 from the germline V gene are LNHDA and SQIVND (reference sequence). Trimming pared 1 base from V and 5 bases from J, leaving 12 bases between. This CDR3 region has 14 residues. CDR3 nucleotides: TGTGCCAGTAGTATAGGAGGGCTAGTTAACGAGCAGTACTTC. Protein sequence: CASSIGGLVNEQYF. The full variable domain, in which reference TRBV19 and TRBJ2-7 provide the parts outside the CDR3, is DGGITQSPKYLFRKEGQNVTLSCEQNLNHDAMYWYRQDPGQGLRLIYYSQIVNDFQKGDIAEGYSVSREKKESFPLTVTSAQKNPTAFYLCASSIGGLVNEQYFGPGTRLTVT.

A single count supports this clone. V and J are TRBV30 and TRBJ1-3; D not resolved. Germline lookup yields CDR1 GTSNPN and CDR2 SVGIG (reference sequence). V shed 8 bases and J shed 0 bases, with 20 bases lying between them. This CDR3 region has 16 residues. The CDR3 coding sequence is TGTGCCCACGATACACGACGTAGCGACTCTGGAAACACCATATATTTT. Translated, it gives CAHDTRRSDSGNTIYF.